This T cell receptor (beta chain) was profiled in a study of vaccination and CD4 T cells after COVID-19. The overall study: Post-vaccine sampling followed dose two by a median approximately 70 days (range 14 to 241).

Cultured CD4+ T cell DNA was sequenced using the Oncomine TCR Beta short-read assay. TCRdb fed the PCR reads into MiXCR, producing one record per CDR3 protein. The repertoire holds 25,000 or so distinct CDR3 sequences, with around 67% as singletons. Concerning this clonotype itself: Antigen specificity is unknown.

Indicated treatment: approximately 11-day PBMC culture with coronavirus spike peptide pools or control peptides (ViraFEST assay). For ViraFEST, peptide pools expanded antigen-specific T cells, after which the TCRs were sequenced. IL-2 at about 9.1 IU/ml and peptide pools at around 10 ug/ml were added to PBMCs cultured at roughly 2 million per well. Half the medium was replaced with fresh IL-2 medium on days 3 and 7. This CDR3 has 14 residues. CDR1 is SGHTA, CDR2 FQGNSA, per germline. Trimming stripped 0 bases from V and 0 bases from J, with 5 bases between. The sequence came from a human donor who received a COVID-19 vaccine. The genes are TRBV7-2 and TRBJ2-5; D remains ambiguous. Material: CD4+ T cells from blood, cultured in vitro, obtained after SARS-CoV-2 vaccination. The CDR3 region is CASSLAGDQETQYF. CDR3 in DNA: TGTGCCAGCAGCTTAGCTGGTGACCAAGAGACCCAGTACTTC.